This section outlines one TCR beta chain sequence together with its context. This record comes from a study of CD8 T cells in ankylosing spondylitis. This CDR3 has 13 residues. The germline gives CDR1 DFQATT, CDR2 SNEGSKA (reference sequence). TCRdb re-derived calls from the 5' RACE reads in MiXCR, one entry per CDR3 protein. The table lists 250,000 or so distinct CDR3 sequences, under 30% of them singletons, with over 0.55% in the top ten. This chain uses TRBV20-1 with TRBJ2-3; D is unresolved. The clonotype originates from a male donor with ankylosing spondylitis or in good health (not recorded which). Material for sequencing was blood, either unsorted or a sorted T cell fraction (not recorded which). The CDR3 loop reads CSGSAINTDTQYF. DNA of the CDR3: TGCAGCGGGTCCGCCATAAACACAGATACGCAGTATTTT.